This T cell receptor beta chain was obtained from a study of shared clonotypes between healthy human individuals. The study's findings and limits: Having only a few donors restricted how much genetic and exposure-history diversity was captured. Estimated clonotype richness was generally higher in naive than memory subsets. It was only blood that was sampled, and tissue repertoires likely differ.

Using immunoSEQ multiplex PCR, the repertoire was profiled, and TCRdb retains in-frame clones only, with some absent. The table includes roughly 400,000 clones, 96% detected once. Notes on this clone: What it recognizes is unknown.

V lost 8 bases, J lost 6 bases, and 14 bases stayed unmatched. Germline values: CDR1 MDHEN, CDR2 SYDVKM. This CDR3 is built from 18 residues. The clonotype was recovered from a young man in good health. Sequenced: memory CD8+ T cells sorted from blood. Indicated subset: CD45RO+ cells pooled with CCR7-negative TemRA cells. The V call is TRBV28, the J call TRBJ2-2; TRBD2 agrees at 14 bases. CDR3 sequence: CASFWTGTSGGVAGELFF. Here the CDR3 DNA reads TGTGCCAGCTTCTGGACAGGGACTAGCGGGGGTGTGGCCGGGGAGCTGTTTTTT.